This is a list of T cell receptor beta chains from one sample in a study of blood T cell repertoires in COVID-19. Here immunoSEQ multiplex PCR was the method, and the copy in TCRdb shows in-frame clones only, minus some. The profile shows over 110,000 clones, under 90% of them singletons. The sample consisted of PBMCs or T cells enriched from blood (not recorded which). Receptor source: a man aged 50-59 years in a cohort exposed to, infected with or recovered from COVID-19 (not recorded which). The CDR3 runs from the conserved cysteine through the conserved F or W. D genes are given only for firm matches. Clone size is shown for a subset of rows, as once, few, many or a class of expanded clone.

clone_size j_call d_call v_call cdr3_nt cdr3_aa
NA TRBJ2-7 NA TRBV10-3 TGTGCCATCAGTGAGGTACTGAGCTACGAGCAGTACTTC CAISEVLSYEQYF
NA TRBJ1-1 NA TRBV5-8 TGTGCCAGCAACAACAGGGTTCTAACTGAAGCTTTCTTT CASNNRVLTEAFF
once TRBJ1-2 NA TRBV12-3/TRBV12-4 TGTGCCAGCAGGGACAGAAACTATGGCTACACCTTC CASRDRNYGYTF
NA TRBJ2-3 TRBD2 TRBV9 TGTGCCAGCAGCATGGTACTAGCGGGTCTCACAGATACGCAGTATTTT CASSMVLAGLTDTQYF
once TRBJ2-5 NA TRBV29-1 TGCAGCGTTGGAACAGGGGGGGTGGAGACCCAGTACTTC CSVGTGGVETQYF
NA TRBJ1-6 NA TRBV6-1 TGTGCCAGCAGTGAAGGTCGCCGGAATTCACCCCTCCACTTT CASSEGRRNSPLHF
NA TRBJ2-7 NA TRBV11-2 TGTGCCAGCAGCTCCAACGCACCAGACTACGAGCAGTACTTC CASSSNAPDYEQYF
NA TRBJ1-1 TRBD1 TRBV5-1 TGCGCCAGCAGCTTGTCCTACAGGGGTGCGGGGAACACTGAAGCTTTCTTT CASSLSYRGAGNTEAFF
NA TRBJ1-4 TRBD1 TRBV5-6 TGTGCCAGCAGCGGCGGGACAGGCGGTGAAAAACTGTTTTTT CASSGGTGGEKLFF
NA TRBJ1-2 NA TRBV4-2 TGTGCCAGCAGCCTCGCCTTGGGCGATGGCTACACCTTC CASSLALGDGYTF
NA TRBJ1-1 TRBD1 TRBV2 TGTGCCAGCAGCAAACAGGGGTTTGGCACTGAAGCTTTCTTT CASSKQGFGTEAFF
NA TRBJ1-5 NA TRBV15 TGTGCCACCAGCAGAGTGACTGCCAATCAGCCCCAGCATTTT CATSRVTANQPQHF
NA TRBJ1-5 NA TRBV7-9 TGTGCCAGCAGCTTAGATAGAACGTCAGGTAGCAATCAGCCCCAGCATTTT CASSLDRTSGSNQPQHF
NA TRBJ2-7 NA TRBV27 TGTGCCAGCCGGCTGGAGGGTAATTGGCTCTACGAGCAGTACTTC CASRLEGNWLYEQYF
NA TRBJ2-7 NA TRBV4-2 TGTGCCAGCAGCCTCGGGGTCAGCTACGAGCAGTACTTC CASSLGVSYEQYF
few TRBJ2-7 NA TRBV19 TGTGCCAGTTACTGGGGGGGCGCCTCCTACGAGCAGTACTTC CASYWGGASYEQYF
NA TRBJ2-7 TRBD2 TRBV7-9 TGTGCCAGCAGCGATTTCTCTAGCGGGAGCTACGAGCAGTACTTC CASSDFSSGSYEQYF
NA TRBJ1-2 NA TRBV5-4 TGTGCCAGCAGCTTGGGCGACAGGTCCTCTCAGGGCTACACCTTC CASSLGDRSSQGYTF
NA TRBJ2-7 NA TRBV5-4 TGTGCCAGCAGCTTGGCAGGGACCTACGAGCAGTACTTC CASSLAGTYEQYF
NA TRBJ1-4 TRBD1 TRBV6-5 TGTGCCAGCAGTTACTCCGGACAGGGGAAGCGTGAAAAACTGTTTTTT CASSYSGQGKREKLFF
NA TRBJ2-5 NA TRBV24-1 TGTGCCACCAGTGATTTGGCGGGACGGGGGGAGACCCAGTACTTC CATSDLAGRGETQYF
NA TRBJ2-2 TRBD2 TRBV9 TGTGCCAGCAGCCCCGGGACTAGACTGAACACCGGGGAGCTGTTTTTT CASSPGTRLNTGELFF
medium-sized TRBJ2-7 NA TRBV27 TGTGCCAGCAGTCATTCACAGGAACGCGAGCAGTACTTC CASSHSQEREQYF
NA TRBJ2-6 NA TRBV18 TGTGCCAGCTCCGGGACACTTGACTCTGGGGCCAACGTCCTGACTTTC CASSGTLDSGANVLTF
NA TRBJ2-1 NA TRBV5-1 TGCGCCAGCAGCTTGGGATGGCCTCAAGATGAGCAGTTCTTC CASSLGWPQDEQFF
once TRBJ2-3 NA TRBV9 TGTGCCAGCAGCGCCTGGACTAACACAGATACGCAGTATTTT CASSAWTNTDTQYF
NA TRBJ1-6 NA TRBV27 TGTGCCAGCAGTTCGACAGGCTGGGCCCTCCACTTT CASSSTGWALHF
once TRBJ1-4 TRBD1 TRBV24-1 TGTGCCACCAGTGGACAGGGAGTAAATGAAAAACTGTTTTTT CATSGQGVNEKLFF
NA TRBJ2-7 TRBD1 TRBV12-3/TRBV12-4 TGTGCCAGCATCATGACAGGGGAACACGAGCAGTACTTC CASIMTGEHEQYF
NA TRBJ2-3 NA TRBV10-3 TGTGCCATCAGTGGAAGAGTCCCCACAGATACGCAGTATTTT CAISGRVPTDTQYF
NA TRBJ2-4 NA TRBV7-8 TGTGCCAGCAGCCCGGGTGGGGGGAACATTCAGTACTTC CASSPGGGNIQYF
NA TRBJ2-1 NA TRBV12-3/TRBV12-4 TGTGCCAGCAGTCTCTACAATGAGCAGTTCTTC CASSLYNEQFF
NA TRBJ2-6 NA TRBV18 TGTGCCAGCTCCCCCAGCTCTGGGGCCAACGTCCTGACTTTC CASSPSSGANVLTF
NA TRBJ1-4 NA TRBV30 TGTGCCTGGAGTGGCCACAGTAATGAAAAACTGTTTTTT CAWSGHSNEKLFF
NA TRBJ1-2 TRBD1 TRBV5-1 TGCGCCAGCAGCTTCGGGACAGGGGGCAACTATGGCTACACCTTC CASSFGTGGNYGYTF
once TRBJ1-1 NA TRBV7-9 TGTGCCAGCAGCCGACCAGGGTGGACTGAAGCTTTCTTT CASSRPGWTEAFF
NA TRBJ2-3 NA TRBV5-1 TGCGCCAGCAGCGCGCAAGCTGCCACAGATACGCAGTATTTT CASSAQAATDTQYF
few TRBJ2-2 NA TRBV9 TGTGCCAGCAGCCCCGGACTGAACACCGGGGAGCTGTTTTTT CASSPGLNTGELFF
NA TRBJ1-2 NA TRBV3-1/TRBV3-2 TGTGCCAGCAGGGCCAGGGATGGCTACACCTTC CASRARDGYTF
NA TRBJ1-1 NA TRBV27 TGTGCCAGCAGGAGTCCATTGAACACTGAAGCTTTCTTT CASRSPLNTEAFF
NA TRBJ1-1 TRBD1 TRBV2 TGTGCCAGCAGATTTACAGGGGGCGAAGCTTTCTTT CASRFTGGEAFF
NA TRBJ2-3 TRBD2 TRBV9 TGTGCCAGCAGCGCAACTAGCGGGAGCGATACGCAGTATTTT CASSATSGSDTQYF
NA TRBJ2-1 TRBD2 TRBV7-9 TGTGCCAGCAGCTTAGGGGTTCTAGCGGGAGAGCAGTTCTTC CASSLGVLAGEQFF
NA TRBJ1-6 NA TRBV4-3 TGCGCCAGCAGCCAAGAACGCGCGAGCTCCTATAATTCACCCCTCCACTTT CASSQERASSYNSPLHF
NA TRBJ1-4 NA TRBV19 TGTGCCAGTAGTATCGGAGCGGGGAGCCTAACTAATGAAAAACTGTTTTTT CASSIGAGSLTNEKLFF
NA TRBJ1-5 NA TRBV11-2 TGTGCCAGCAGCTTGGGGGGGCAACAGGGACAGCCCCAGCATTTT CASSLGGQQGQPQHF
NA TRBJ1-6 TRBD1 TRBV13 TGTGCCAGCAGCTTTGACAGGGCAGATAATTCACCCCTCCACTTT CASSFDRADNSPLHF
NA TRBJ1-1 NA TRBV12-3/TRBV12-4 TGTGCCAGCAGTCCCGCGTGGAACACTGAAGCTTTCTTT CASSPAWNTEAFF
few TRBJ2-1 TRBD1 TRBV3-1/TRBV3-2 TGTGCCAGCAGCCAAGTCAGGGGGCAGAGGAATGAGCAGTTCTTC CASSQVRGQRNEQFF
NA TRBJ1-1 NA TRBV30 TGTGCCTGGAGTGCCAATACTGCAGGGACTGAAGCTTTCTTT CAWSANTAGTEAFF
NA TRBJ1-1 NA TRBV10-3 TGTGCCATCAGTGGGGGACACCTCGGGCTAGCTTTCTTT CAISGGHLGLAFF
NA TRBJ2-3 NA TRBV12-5 TGTGCTAGTGGTAACACCACAGATACGCAGTATTTT CASGNTTDTQYF
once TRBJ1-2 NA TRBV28 TGTGCCAGCAGTTTGGCGGGATATGGCTACACCTTC CASSLAGYGYTF